Listed here are 5 T cell receptor beta chains from one sample, sequenced in a study of blood T cells in healthy people across ages. The second PCR ran roughly 6 to 11 cycles with a sample-barcoded 5' primer and J-beta primers. A single record per CDR3 protein comes from TCRdb applying MiXCR to the 5' RACE reads. The sample lists about 1.1 million distinct CDR3 sequences, 35% to 40% occurring once. The specimen was blood. These receptors originate from a man younger than 35 in good health.

This clonotype turned up a few times. The chain is built from TRBV5-1 and TRBJ1-1; 7 bases are shared with TRBD1. The CDR3 spans 14 residues. Germline CDR1 is SGHRS and CDR2 is YFSETQ. J lost 3 bases, V lost 1 base, and 3 bases had no gene match. CDR3 loop: CASSLQGGYTEAFF. The CDR3 region has the DNA TGCGCCAGCAGCTTGCAAGGGGGCTACACTGAAGCTTTCTTT.

The V gene is TRBV15, the J gene TRBJ2-3; 9 nucleotides align to TRBD2. Germline V gene sequence: CDR1 LNHNV, CDR2 YYDKDF (reference sequence). V was clipped by 5 bases and J by 2 bases; unmatched bases: 11. The CDR3 spans 17 residues. The CDR3 DNA reads as TGTGCCACCAGCGGCTTACGAGCGGGGGGCCTCACAGATACGCAGTATTTT. Protein: CATSGLRAGGLTDTQYF.

This clonotype was seen more than once but under ten times. J is TRBJ2-5 and V is TRBV20-1; 8 bases map to TRBD1. Looked up from germline, CDR1 is DFQATT and CDR2 is SNEGSKA (reference sequence). CDR3 length: 15 amino acids. Trimming at V came to 0 bases and at J to 4 bases, leaving 7 bases not matched to a gene. CDR3 coding DNA: TGCAGTGCTAGAGAACCCGGACAGGGCTTAGAGACCCAGTACTTC. Translating it yields CSAREPGQGLETQYF.

The chain has TRBV3-1 and TRBJ1-2; tentative D call: TRBD1 (5 bases). Germline-derived CDR1 and CDR2 are LGHDT and YNNKEL (reference sequence). The CDR3 consists of 16 residues. The V gene lost 0 bases and the J gene lost 5 bases, with 16 bases spanning the gap. The CDR3 region is CASSQEGKGRGYGYTF. The CDR3 nucleotides are TGTGCCAGCAGCCAAGAAGGGAAGGGGAGAGGATATGGCTACACCTTC.

This clonotype was counted once. A read error is possible here, since a much larger clone lies one base away. The rearrangement links TRBV2 to TRBJ2-7, with D possibly being TRBD2 (6 bases). The germline V gene encodes CDR1 SNHLY and CDR2 FYNNEI. The CDR3 length is 14 residues. The CDR3 sequence is CASSGRGSSYGQYF. CDR3 DNA sequence: TGTGCCAGCAGTGGACGGGGGAGCTCCTACGGGCAGTACTTC.